The 10 T cell receptor beta chains reported below all come from one sample, sequenced in a study of T cells in Graves' hyperthyroidism and ophthalmopathy. TCR beta CDR3 regions were amplified from RNA transcripts. First-round RT-PCR of the TCR CDR3 relied on the HTBI primer set. TCRdb fed the multiplex PCR reads into MiXCR, producing one record per CDR3 protein. The top ten clones hold approximately 6.4% of a sample with about 600,000 distinct CDR3 sequences, 11% to 15% of them seen once. Sequences were obtained from blood. Every receptor here comes from a young woman with Graves' ophthalmopathy.

The rearrangement links TRBV5-4 to TRBJ2-2, with 7 bases identical to TRBD1. Germline V gives CDR1 SGHNT, CDR2 YYREEE (reference sequence). The CDR3 contains 16 residues. V was pared by 0 bases and J by 0 bases, with 2 bases of the junction left unmatched. In nucleotides, the CDR3 is TGTGCCAGCAGCTTGGGGCAGGGGGCGAACACCGGGGAGCTGTTTTTT. Translating gives CASSLGQGANTGELFF.

This CDR3 reads CASSGAPNSNQPQHF. DNA for the CDR3: TGTGCCAGCAGTGGGGCACCTAATAGCAATCAGCCCCAGCATTTT. The rearrangement joins TRBV9 to TRBJ1-5; weak D call: TRBD1 (5 bases). V shed 5 bases and J shed 0 bases, with 12 bases lying between them. CDR1 and CDR2 from the germline V gene are SGDLS and YYNGEE. The CDR3 loop spans 15 amino acids.

This clonotype was seen many times. The CDR3 loop is CASSFQGDYGYTF. Here the CDR3 DNA reads TGTGCCAGCAGCTTTCAAGGGGACTATGGCTACACCTTC. This chain links TRBV7-2 with TRBJ1-2; possible D gene TRBD1, 5 bases. Germline CDR1 reads SGHTA; CDR2 reads FQGNSA. V lost 3 bases and J 3 bases, leaving 8 bases between the germline ends. This CDR3 comprises 13 residues. The whole variable domain, filled in from reference TRBV7-2 and TRBJ1-2, reads GAGVSQSPSNKVTEKGKDVELRCDPISGHTALYWYRQSLGQGLEFLIYFQGNSAPDKSGLPSDRFSAERTGGSVSTLTIQRTQQEDSAVYLCASSFQGDYGYTFGSGTRLTVV.

This chain links TRBV7-3 with TRBJ1-4; no clear D. Trimming took off 1 base at V and 6 bases at J, with 6 bases between the two ends. The CDR3 is made up of 13 amino acids. The V gene's germline CDR1 is SGHTA and CDR2 FQGTGA. The CDR3 loop reads CASSLSQDEKLFF. The CDR3 nucleotides read TGTGCCAGCAGCTTAAGTCAGGATGAAAAACTGTTTTTT.

This clonotype was counted many times. This chain links TRBV11-3 with TRBJ2-2, with D possibly matching TRBD2 (6 bases). Per germline, CDR1 SGHNT and CDR2 YENEEA. This CDR3 is 16 amino acids long. V was clipped by 4 bases and J by 0 bases, with 12 bases between them. CDR3 DNA: TGTGCCAGCAGCTCGCGGGGAGAGTCGAACACCGGGGAGCTGTTTTTT. Amino acids: CASSSRGESNTGELFF.

This clonotype has a count of ten or more. The chain recombines TRBV7-8 with TRBJ1-1, with TRBD1 matching over 7 bases. The V gene end was trimmed by 6 bases and the J gene end by 1 base; junction bases not matched to a gene: 8. The germline gives CDR1 SGHVS, CDR2 FQNEAQ. The CDR3 consists of 15 residues. The DNA for the CDR3 is TGTGCCAGCAGTCCAAAGAGGACAGGGAACACTGAAGCTTTCTTT. This gives the protein CASSPKRTGNTEAFF.

This rearrangement joins TRBV6-1 to TRBJ1-2, with D perhaps TRBD1 (6 bases). Germline values: CDR1 MNHNS, CDR2 SASEGT. CDR3 length equals 15 residues. The V and J ends lost 5 bases and 7 bases respectively, with 20 bases between them. The CDR3 sequence is CASSYNWDTRGGYTF. CDR3 DNA sequence: TGTGCCAGCAGTTATAATTGGGACACGCGCGGTGGCTACACCTTC.

This clonotype was seen at least ten times. The rearrangement joins TRBV6-1 to TRBJ1-2; 8 bases are a match to TRBD1. The V segment lost 5 bases and the J segment 6 bases; nucleotides outside the gene matches: 8. CDR1 and CDR2 from the germline V gene are MNHNS and SASEGT. The CDR3 contains 14 residues. CDR3 DNA sequence: TGTGCCAGCAGTTTTCCGGGACAGGCGGATGGCTACACCTTC. This encodes CASSFPGQADGYTF.

This clonotype was recorded many times. The chain employs TRBV30 and TRBJ2-7; 7 positions match TRBD1. CDR3 length equals 13 residues. The V gene's germline CDR1 is GTSNPN and CDR2 SVGIG (reference sequence). With V trimmed by 3 bases and J by 1 base, 3 bases remained unmatched. The CDR3 protein is CAWSKGASYEQYF. CDR3 DNA: TGTGCCTGGAGCAAGGGGGCTTCCTACGAGCAGTACTTC.

This clonotype was detected ten times or more. V is TRBV19 and J is TRBJ1-5; D is unresolved. This CDR3 is built from 13 residues. Per germline, CDR1 LNHDA and CDR2 SQIVND (reference sequence). Trimming removed 5 bases from V and 7 bases from J, with 12 bases in between. In DNA, the CDR3 is TGTGCCAGTAGTTCGACGGAGTGGCAGCCCCAGCATTTT. Translation gives CASSSTEWQPQHF.